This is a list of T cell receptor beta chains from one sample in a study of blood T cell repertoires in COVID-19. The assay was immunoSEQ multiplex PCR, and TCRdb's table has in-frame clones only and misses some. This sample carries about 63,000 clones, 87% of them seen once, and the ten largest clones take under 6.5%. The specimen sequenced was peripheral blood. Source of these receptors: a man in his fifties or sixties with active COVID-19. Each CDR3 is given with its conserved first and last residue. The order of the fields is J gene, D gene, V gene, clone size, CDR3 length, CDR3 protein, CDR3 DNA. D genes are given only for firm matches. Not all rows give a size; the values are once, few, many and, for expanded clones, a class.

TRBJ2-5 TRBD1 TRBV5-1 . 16 CASSWGQGRNQETQYF TGCGCCAGCAGCTGGGGACAGGGGCGGAACCAAGAGACCCAGTACTTC
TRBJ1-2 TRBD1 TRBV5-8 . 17 CASSLTGTGGIVYGYTF TGTGCCAGCAGCTTGACCGGGACAGGGGGAATCGTCTATGGCTACACCTTC
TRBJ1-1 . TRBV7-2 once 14 CASSLGFTGNEAFF TGTGCCAGCAGCTTAGGGTTCACGGGGAATGAAGCTTTCTTT
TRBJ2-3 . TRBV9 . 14 CASSVGGSTDTQYF TGTGCCAGCAGCGTAGGAGGGAGCACAGATACGCAGTATTTT
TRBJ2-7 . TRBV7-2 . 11 CASSLTYEQYF TGTGCCAGCAGCCTAACCTACGAGCAGTACTTC
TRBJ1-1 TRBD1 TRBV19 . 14 CASSPGTGYTEAFF TGTGCCAGTAGTCCCGGGACAGGGTACACTGAAGCTTTCTTT
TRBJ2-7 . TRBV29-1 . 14 CSVHAGGQSYEQYF TGCAGCGTTCACGCGGGGGGACAGTCCTACGAGCAGTACTTC
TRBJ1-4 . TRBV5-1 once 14 CASSASDSRSGLFF TGCGCCAGCAGCGCCTCGGACAGCCGTTCGGGACTGTTTTTT
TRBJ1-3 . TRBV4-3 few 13 CASSRRSGNTIYF TGCGCCAGCAGCCGGAGATCTGGAAACACCATATATTTT
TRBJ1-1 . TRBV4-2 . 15 CASSPFLELNTEAFF TGTGCCAGCAGCCCTTTTTTAGAATTGAACACTGAAGCTTTCTTT
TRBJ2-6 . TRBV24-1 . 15 CATSEPSSGANVLTF TGTGCCACCAGTGAACCTAGCTCTGGGGCCAACGTCCTGACTTTC